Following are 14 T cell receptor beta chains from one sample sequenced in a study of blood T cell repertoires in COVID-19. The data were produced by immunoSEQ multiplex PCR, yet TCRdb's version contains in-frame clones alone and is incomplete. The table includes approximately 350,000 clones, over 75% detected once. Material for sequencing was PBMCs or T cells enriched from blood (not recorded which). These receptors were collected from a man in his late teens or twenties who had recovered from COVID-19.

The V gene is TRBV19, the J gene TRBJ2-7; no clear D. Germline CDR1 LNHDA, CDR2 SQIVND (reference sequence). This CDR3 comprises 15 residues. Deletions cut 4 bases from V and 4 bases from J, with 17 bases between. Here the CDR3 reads CASSKAQTGDYEQYF. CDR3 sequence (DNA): TGTGCCAGTAGTAAAGCCCAAACGGGTGATTACGAGCAGTACTTC.

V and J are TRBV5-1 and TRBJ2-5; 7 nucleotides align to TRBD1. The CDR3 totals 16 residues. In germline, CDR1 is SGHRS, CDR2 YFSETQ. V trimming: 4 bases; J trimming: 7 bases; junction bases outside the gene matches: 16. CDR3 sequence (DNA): TGCGCCAGCAGCCTCCGGGACAGCCGATCCAAATCGACCCAGTACTTC. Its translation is CASSLRDSRSKSTQYF.

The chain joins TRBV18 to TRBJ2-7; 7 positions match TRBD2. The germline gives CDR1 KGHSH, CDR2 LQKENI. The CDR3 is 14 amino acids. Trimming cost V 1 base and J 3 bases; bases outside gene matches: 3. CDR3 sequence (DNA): TGTGCCAGCTCACCACAGGGCGGGAGCTACGAGCAGTACTTC. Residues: CASSPQGGSYEQYF.

The CDR3 loop is CASSELGQGTYEQYF. The CDR3 region has the DNA TGTGCCAGCAGTGAATTGGGACAGGGTACCTACGAGCAGTACTTC. This chain connects TRBV25-1 to TRBJ2-7, with 9 nucleotides matching TRBD1. This CDR3 region has 15 residues. V shed 1 base, J shed 2 bases, and the junction held 3 bases outside the gene matches. Germline V gene data show CDR1 as MGHDK and CDR2 as SYGVNS.

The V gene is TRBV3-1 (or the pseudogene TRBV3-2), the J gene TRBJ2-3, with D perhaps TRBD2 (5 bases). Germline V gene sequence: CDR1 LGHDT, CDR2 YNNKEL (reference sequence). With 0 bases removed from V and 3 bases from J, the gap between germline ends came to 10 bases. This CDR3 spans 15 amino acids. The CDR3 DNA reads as TGTGCCAGCAGCCAAGATCTTTTAGCGACAGATACGCAGTATTTT. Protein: CASSQDLLATDTQYF.

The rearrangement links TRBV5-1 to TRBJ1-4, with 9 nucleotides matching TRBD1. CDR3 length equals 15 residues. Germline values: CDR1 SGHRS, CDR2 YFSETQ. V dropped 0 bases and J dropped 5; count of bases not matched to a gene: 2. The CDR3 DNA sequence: TGCGCCAGCAGCTTGGGGGGGACAGGGAATGAAAAACTGTTTTTT. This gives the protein CASSLGGTGNEKLFF.

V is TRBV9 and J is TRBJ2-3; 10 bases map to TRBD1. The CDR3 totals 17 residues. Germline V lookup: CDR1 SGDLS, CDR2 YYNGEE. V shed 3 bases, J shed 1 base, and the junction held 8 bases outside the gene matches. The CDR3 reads CASSATTGGRGTDTQYF. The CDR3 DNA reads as TGTGCCAGCAGCGCCACGACAGGGGGCAGGGGCACAGATACGCAGTATTTT.

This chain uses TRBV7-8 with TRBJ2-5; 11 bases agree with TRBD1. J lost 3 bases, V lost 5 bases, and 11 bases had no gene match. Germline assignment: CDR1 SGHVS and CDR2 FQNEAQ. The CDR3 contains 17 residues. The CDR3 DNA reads TGTGCCAGCAGCCTCCCGGGGACAGGGGGGGAAGAAGAGACCCAGTACTTC. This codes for CASSLPGTGGEEETQYF.

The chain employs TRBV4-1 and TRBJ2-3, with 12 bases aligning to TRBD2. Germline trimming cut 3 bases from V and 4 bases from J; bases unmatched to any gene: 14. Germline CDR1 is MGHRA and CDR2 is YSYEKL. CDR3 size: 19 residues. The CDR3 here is CASSQSRASGGAGADTQYF. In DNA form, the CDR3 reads TGCGCCAGCAGCCAGAGTAGGGCTAGCGGGGGGGCCGGCGCAGATACGCAGTATTTT.

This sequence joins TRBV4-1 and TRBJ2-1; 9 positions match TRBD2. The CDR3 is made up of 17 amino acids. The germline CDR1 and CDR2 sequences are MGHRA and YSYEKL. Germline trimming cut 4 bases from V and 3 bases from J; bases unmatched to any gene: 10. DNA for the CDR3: TGCGCCAGCAGCCGATCCGCTAGCGGGGTCCTCTACAATGAGCAGTTCTTC. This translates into CASSRSASGVLYNEQFF.

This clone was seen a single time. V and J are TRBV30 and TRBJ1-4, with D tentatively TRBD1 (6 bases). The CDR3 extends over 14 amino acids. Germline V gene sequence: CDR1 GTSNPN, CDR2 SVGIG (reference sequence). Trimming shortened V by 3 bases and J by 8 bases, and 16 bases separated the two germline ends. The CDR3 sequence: CAWSVAGVGEKLFF. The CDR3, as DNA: TGTGCCTGGAGCGTGGCAGGGGTAGGGGAAAAACTGTTTTTT.

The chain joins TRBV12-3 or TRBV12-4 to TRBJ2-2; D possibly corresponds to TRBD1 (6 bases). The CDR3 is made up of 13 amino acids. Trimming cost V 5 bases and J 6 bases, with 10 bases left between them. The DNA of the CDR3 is TGTGCCAGCAGTCGGGACATCGCCGGGGAGCTGTTTTTT. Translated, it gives CASSRDIAGELFF.

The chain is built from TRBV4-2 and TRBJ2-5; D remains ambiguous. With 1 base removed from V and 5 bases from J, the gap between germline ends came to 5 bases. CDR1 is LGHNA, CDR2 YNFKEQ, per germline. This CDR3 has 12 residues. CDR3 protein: CASSQGRETQYF. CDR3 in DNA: TGTGCCAGCAGCCAAGGGCGGGAGACCCAGTACTTC.

CDR3 in amino acids: CASSRQGRNQPQHF. CDR3 DNA: TGCGCCAGCAGTCGTCAGGGCAGAAATCAGCCCCAGCATTTT. The chain employs TRBV23-1 and TRBJ1-5, with D perhaps matching TRBD1 (5 bases). TRBV23-1 belongs to the ORF category, with a function that is uncertain. V dropped 4 bases and J dropped 4 bases, with 11 bases sitting between them. The CDR3 covers 14 residues.